Given below is one T cell receptor beta chain in context. What it binds is not known. A much larger clone differs by one base, so this may be a read error. This is likely a read error, given that the CDR3 carries no conserved phenylalanine or tryptophan at its end. Template material for TCR beta VDJ and CDR3 profiling consisted of genomic DNA. A single record per CDR3 protein comes from TCRdb applying MiXCR to the reads. The sample holds 180,000 or so distinct CDR3 sequences, 45% to 50% seen once. The sample belongs to a study of CD8+CD57+ T cells in acquired aplastic anemia. Study-level information: Each DNA sample taken from sorted CD4+ and CD8+ cells came to about 3 ug on average.

Between the trimmed V and J ends, which lost 2 bases and 10 bases, there was a span of 9 bases. From germline, CDR1 is SGHKS and CDR2 YYEKEE (reference sequence). The CDR3 spans 11 residues. Whole-study findings and limits: Between patients and controls, CD8+ Simpson's diversity did not vary significantly.

The TCR comes from a human donor in good health. The specimen sequenced was sorted CD4+, CD8+, or CD8+CD57+ T cells (not recorded which) from PBMCs. The J gene is TRBJ1-1, the V gene TRBV5-5; D is unclear. In DNA form, the CDR3 reads TGTGCCAGCAGCTTTGGGGTGTCAGCTTTCTCT. Translating it yields CASSFGVSAFS.